What follows is one TCR beta chain and its context. Its matching antigen is unknown. This entry comes from a study of blood T cells in healthy people across ages. Trimming cost V 6 bases and J 3 bases, with 18 bases left between them. The CDR3 length is 15 residues. The V gene's germline CDR1 is MNHEY and CDR2 SVGEGT. Then a second PCR, running roughly 7 to 11 cycles, was carried out with a sample-barcoded 5' primer and a J-beta primer mix. TCRdb independently ran MiXCR on the 5' RACE reads; one entry per CDR3 protein. This table holds approximately 1.5 million distinct CDR3 sequences, around 40% found once. General study results and limits: Comparison with aged donors showed that long-lived donors had more naive CD4+ cells and higher diversity. Age advanced and TCR beta diversity per million T cells fell, roughly linearly. Researchers deemed the diversity estimates from one million T cells underestimates.

This TCR derives from a woman between 18 and 29 years old in good health. Sample: blood. V usage is TRBV6-2 or TRBV6-3 and J usage is TRBJ2-7; no clear D. The DNA of the CDR3 is TGTGCCAGCAGAGCCGTTGGCTTAGACCACTACGAGCAGTACTTC. Translated, it gives CASRAVGLDHYEQYF.